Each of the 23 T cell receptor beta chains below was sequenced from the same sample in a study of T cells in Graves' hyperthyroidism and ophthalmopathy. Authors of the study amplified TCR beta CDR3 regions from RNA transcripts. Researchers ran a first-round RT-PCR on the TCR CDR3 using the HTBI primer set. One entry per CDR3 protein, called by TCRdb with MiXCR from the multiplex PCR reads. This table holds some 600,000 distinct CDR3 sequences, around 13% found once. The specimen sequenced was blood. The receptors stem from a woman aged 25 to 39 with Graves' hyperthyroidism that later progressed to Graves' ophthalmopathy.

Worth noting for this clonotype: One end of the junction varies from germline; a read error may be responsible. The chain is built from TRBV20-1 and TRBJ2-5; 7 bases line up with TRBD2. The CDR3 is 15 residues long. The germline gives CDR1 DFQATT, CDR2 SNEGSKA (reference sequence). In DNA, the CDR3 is TGTAGTGCTAGCTTCTTAGGACTAGTGAAGGAGACCCTGTACTTC. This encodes CSASFLGLVKETLYF.

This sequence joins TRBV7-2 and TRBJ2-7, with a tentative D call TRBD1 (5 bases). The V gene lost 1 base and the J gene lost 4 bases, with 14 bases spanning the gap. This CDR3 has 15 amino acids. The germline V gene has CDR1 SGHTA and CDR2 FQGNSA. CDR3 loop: CASSLVIQGGYEQYF. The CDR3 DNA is TGTGCCAGCAGCTTAGTTATCCAGGGTGGGTACGAGCAGTACTTC.

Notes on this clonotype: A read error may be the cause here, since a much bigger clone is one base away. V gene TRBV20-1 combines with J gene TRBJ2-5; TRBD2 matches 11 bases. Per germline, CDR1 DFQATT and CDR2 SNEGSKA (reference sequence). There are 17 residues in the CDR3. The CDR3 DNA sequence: TGCAGTGCTAGCGGAAATATAGCGGGAGGGGGTCAAGAGACCCAGTGCTTC. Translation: CSASGNIAGGGQETQCF.

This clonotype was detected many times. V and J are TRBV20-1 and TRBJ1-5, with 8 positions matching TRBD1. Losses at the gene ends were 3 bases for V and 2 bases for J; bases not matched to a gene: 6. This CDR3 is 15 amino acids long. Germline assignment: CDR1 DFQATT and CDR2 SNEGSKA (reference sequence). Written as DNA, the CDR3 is TGCAGTGCTAGCGGACAGGGTGAAGGCAATCAGCCCCAGCATTTT. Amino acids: CSASGQGEGNQPQHF.

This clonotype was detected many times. For the CDR3, the DNA is TGTGCCAGCAGGAGACAGGGAGTGGGGAGCTCCTATAATTCACCCCTCCACTTT. Protein: CASRRQGVGSSYNSPLHF. The genes are TRBV2 and TRBJ1-6, with 7 bases lining up with TRBD1. Germline V gene lookup returns CDR1 SNHLY and CDR2 FYNNEI. The CDR3 length is 18 residues. V trimming: 6 bases; J trimming: 0 bases; junction bases outside the gene matches: 11.

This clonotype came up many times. The CDR3 DNA reads TGTGCCAGCAGGGCCGTGGGGGCGCAGGCCCACGAGACCCAGTACTTC. Residues: CASRAVGAQAHETQYF. This chain connects TRBV2 to TRBJ2-5; D might be TRBD1 (6 bases). CDR1 and CDR2 (germline): SNHLY, FYNNEI. Trimming removed 6 bases from V and 5 bases from J, with 22 bases in between. The CDR3 covers 16 residues.

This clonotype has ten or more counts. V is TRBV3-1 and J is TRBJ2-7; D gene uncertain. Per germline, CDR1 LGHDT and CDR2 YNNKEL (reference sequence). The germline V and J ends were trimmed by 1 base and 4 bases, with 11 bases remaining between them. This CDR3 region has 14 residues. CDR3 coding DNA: TGTGCCAGCAGCCAAGTCCAGGTACCGTACGAGCAGTACTTC. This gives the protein CASSQVQVPYEQYF.

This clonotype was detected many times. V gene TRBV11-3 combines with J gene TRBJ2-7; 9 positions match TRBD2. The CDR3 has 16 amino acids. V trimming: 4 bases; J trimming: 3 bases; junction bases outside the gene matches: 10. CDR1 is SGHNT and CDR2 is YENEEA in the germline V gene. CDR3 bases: TGTGCCAGCAGCTCGCACCACCTAGCGGGACTCTACGAGCAGTACTTC. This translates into CASSSHHLAGLYEQYF.

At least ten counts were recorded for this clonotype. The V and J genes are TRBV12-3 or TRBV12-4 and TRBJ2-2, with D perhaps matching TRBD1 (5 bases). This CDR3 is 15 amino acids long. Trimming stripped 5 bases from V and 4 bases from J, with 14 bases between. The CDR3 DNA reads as TGTGCCAGCAGTCCCAGGGTAGCAGTCACCGGGGAGCTGTTTTTT. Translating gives CASSPRVAVTGELFF.

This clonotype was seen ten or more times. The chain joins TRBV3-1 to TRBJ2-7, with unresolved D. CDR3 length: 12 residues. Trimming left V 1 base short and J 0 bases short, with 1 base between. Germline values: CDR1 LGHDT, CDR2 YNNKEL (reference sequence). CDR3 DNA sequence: TGTGCCAGCAGCCAAGCCTCCTACGAGCAGTACTTC. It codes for CASSQASYEQYF.

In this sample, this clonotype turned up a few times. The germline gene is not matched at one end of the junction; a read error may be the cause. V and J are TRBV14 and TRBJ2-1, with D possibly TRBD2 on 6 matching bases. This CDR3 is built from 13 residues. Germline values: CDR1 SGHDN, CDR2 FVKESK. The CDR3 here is CASSQDGGIEEFF. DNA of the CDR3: TGTGCCAGCAGCCAAGATGGGGGGATTGAGGAGTTCTTC.

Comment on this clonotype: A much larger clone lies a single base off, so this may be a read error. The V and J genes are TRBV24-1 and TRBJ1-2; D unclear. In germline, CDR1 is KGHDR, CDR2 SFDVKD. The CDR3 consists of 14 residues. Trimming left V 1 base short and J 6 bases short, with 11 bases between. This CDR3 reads CATSDFRLQHGYTF. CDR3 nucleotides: TGTGCCACCAGTGATTTCCGGCTTCAACATGGCTACACCTTC.

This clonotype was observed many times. In DNA, the CDR3 is TGCAGCGTTGGAGGAGGGTCTCAGCCCCAGCATTTT. This codes for CSVGGGSQPQHF. This chain connects TRBV29-1 to TRBJ1-5; D is undetermined. The CDR3 runs 12 residues. CDR1 and CDR2 from the germline V gene are SQVTM and ANQGSEA. With 4 bases removed from V and 6 bases from J, the gap between germline ends came to 10 bases.

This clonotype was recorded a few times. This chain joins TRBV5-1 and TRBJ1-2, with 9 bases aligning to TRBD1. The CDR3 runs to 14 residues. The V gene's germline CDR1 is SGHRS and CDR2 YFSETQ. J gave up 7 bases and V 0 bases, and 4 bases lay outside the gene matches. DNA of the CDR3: TGCGCCAGCAGCTTGGAACAGGGGGCGCCTGGCTACACCTTC. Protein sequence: CASSLEQGAPGYTF.

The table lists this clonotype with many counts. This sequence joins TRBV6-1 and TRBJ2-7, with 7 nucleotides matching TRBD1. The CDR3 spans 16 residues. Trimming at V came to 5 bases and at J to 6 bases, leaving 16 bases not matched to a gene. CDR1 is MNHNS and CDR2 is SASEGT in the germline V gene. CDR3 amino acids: CASSSQTTGARGEQYF. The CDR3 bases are TGTGCCAGCAGTTCACAAACTACAGGGGCCCGCGGCGAGCAGTACTTC.

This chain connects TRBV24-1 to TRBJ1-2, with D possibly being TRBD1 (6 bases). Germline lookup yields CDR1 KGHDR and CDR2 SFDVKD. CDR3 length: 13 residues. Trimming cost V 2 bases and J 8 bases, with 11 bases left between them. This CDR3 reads CATSDYQGQGYTF. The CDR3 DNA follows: TGTGCCACCAGTGATTATCAGGGGCAAGGCTACACCTTC.

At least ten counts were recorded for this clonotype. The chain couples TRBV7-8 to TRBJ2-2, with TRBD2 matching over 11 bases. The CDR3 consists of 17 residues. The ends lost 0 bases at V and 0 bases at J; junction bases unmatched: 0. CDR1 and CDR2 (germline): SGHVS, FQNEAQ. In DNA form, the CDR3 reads TGTGCCAGCAGCTTAGCGACTAGCGGGGCGAACACCGGGGAGCTGTTTTTT. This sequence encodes CASSLATSGANTGELFF. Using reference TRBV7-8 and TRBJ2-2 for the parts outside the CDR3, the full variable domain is GAGVSQSPRYKVAKRGQDVALRCDPISGHVSLFWYQQALGQGPEFLTYFQNEAQLDKSGLPSDRFFAERPEGSVSTLKIQRTQQEDSAVYLCASSLATSGANTGELFFGEGSRLTVL.

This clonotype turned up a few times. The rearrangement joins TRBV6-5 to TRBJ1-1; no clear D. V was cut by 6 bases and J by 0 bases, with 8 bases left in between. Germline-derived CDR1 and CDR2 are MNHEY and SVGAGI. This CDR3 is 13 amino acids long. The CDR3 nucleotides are TGTGCCAGCAGGGGTTACCTGAACACTGAAGCTTTCTTT. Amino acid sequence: CASRGYLNTEAFF.

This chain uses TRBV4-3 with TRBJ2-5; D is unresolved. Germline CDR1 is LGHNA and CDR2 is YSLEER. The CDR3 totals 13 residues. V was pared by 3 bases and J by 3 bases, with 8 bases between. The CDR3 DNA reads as TGCGCCAGCAGCCAGATGCCAAAAGAGACCCAGTACTTC. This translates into CASSQMPKETQYF.

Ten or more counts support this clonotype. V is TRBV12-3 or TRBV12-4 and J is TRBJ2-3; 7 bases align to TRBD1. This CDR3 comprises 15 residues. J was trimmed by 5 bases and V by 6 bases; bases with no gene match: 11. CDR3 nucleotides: TGTGCCAGCAGCCACAGGGGACCCCGGGGAGATACGCAGTATTTT. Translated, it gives CASSHRGPRGDTQYF.

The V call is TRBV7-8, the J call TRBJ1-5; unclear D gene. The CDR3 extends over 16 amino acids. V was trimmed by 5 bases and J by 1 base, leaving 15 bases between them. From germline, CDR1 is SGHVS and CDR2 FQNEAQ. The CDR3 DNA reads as TGTGCCAGCAGCCCTTGGGCAGGTTGGAGCAATCAGCCCCAGCATTTT. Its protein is CASSPWAGWSNQPQHF.

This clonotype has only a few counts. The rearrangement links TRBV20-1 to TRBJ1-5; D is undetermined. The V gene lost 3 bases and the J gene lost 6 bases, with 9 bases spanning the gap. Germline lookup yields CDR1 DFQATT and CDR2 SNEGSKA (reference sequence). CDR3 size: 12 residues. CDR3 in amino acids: CSASPGSQPQHF. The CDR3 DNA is TGCAGTGCTAGTCCGGGTTCTCAGCCCCAGCATTTT.

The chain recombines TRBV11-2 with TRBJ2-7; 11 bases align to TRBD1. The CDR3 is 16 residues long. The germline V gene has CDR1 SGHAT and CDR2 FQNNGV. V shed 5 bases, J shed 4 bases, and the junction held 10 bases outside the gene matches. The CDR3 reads CASSLAFGQGAYEQYF. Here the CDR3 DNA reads TGTGCCAGCAGCCTAGCGTTTGGACAGGGGGCTTACGAGCAGTACTTC.